The present TCR beta chain was sequenced within a study of identical twins. Study conclusions and caveats: It was cross-sectional statistical analysis, not following the same donors, that the conclusions relied on.

Healthy Caucasian donors formed the entire cohort. The authors used template switching to add a universal primer site and gave cDNA unique molecular identifiers. Each CDR3 protein is one row after TCRdb ran MiXCR on the 5' RACE reads. Found here are just over 450,000 distinct CDR3 sequences, 12% to 15% of them singletons; the top ten hold over 0.5%. With 5 bases removed from V and 10 bases from J, the gap between germline ends came to 12 bases. The CDR3 spans 12 residues. The germline CDR1 and CDR2 sequences are SGHTA and FQGNSA. In the case of this clonotype: Its antigen is undetermined.

The same data also contributed to another study, on yellow fever vaccine responses in identical twins. That work adds: Twins reportedly appeared to share part of their vaccine T cell response while keeping part individual.

J is TRBJ2-1 and V is TRBV7-2; TRBD2 might be the D (6 bases). Material: CD4+ T cells sorted from blood. This sequence originates from a woman under 30 in good health. CDR3 loop: CASSRQLAEQFF. The CDR3 DNA reads TGTGCCAGCAGCCGTCAGCTAGCGGAGCAGTTCTTC. The entire variable domain, with the rest obtained from reference TRBV7-2 and TRBJ2-1, is as follows: GAGVSQSPSNKVTEKGKDVELRCDPISGHTALYWYRQSLGQGLEFLIYFQGNSAPDKSGLPSDRFSAERTGGSVSTLTIQRTQQEDSAVYLCASSRQLAEQFFGPGTRLTVL.